This T cell receptor beta chain was retrieved from a study of blood T cell repertoires in COVID-19. Per the authors' pipeline: Estimation of nucleated cell counts relied on the amplification of reference gene primers. Libraries were prepared by immunoSEQ multiplex PCR; TCRdb keeps only in-frame clonotypes and omits some of them. V and J calls plus clone size are reproduced from that table; the DNA served to infer D and trimming. The sample has about 250,000 clones, more than 60% seen once; the top ten hold approximately 4%. V lost 6 bases, J lost 3 bases, and 7 bases stayed unmatched. The CDR3 is 14 residues long. The germline gives CDR1 SGHRS, CDR2 YFSETQ.

J is TRBJ1-1 and V is TRBV5-1, with 8 positions matching TRBD1. This sequence originates from a woman aged 40-49 years with active or convalescent COVID-19. The sample comprised peripheral blood. The CDR3 nucleotides are TGCGCCAGCACCCCAGGACAGGGCGACACTGAAGCTTTCTTT. Translation gives CASTPGQGDTEAFF.